The 10 T cell receptor delta chains below were found in one sample sequenced in a study of gamma-delta T cells after stem cell transplantation listed by TCRdb under 2016. The library relied on RT-PCR. Reads for this sample came from an Illumina MiSeq. TCRdb reprocessed the public reads with the caller CATT; rows with the same DNA were merged afterwards. The sample records 8,500 to 13,000 delta-chain clones, over 1% of which are singletons. The ten largest account for 10% of the sample. Sequencing was carried out using gamma-delta T cells. The receptors stem from a human donor. It is not recorded whose cells these are; they may come from a transplant donor.

This clone is medium-sized within its sample. The chain uses TRDV2 and TRDJ3, with a tentative D call TRDD3 (5 bases). CDR1 is GEAIGNYY and CDR2 is EKD in the germline V gene. The CDR3 loop spans 17 amino acids. Trimming took off 0 bases at V and 2 bases at J, with 10 bases between the two ends. CDR3 sequence reads: CACDTVRGTWDTRQMFF. The CDR3 DNA reads TGTGCCTGTGACACCGTCCGGGGAACCTGGGACACCCGACAGATGTTTTTC.

Notes on this clone: TCRdb's protein, taken from a much larger clone, differs from this DNA's translation at residue 5, likely owing to a read error; the protein displayed comes from the DNA. The V and J genes are TRDV2 and TRDJ1; D gene unclear. V dropped 3 bases and J dropped 5 bases, with 12 bases sitting between them. This CDR3 contains 13 residues. Germline loops: CDR1 GEAIGNYY, CDR2 EKD. CDR3 DNA sequence: TGTGCCTGTGACGCTGTTGGTGAGGATAAACTCATCTTT. Translated: CACDAVGEDKLIF.

The sample holds a few counts of this clone. A far larger clone is one nucleotide away, so this likely arose from a read error. This CDR3 is also generated by other DNA sequences in the sample. The chain recombines TRDV2 with TRDJ1; D is unclear. CDR1 and CDR2 (germline): GEAIGNYY, EKD. CDR3 size: 16 residues. Trimming shortened V by 5 bases and J by 2 bases, and 20 bases separated the two germline ends. The DNA for the CDR3 is TGTGCCTGTGTCCCGCTAAATCGTCTAGAGACCGATAAACTCATCTTT. Its protein product is CACVPLNRLETDKLIF.

This clone was counted only a few times. The rearrangement uses TRDV2 and TRDJ1; TRDD3 matches 10 bases. Germline V gene data show CDR1 as GEAIGNYY and CDR2 as EKD. The CDR3 extends over 17 amino acids. Trimming removed 2 bases from V and 0 bases from J; junction bases left unmatched: 8. CDR3 DNA sequence: TGTGCCTGTGACATGGTACTGGGGGATCAGTACACCGATAAACTCATCTTT. Translated, it gives CACDMVLGDQYTDKLIF.

This clone showed up just a few times. TCRdb's protein, taken from a much larger clone, differs from this DNA's translation at residue 9, likely owing to a read error; the protein displayed comes from the DNA. This chain joins TRDV2 and TRDJ1; 8 positions agree with TRDD3. The junction had 19 bases not matched to a gene; V was cut back by 1 base and J by 4 bases. CDR3 size: 19 residues. CDR1 and CDR2 from the germline V gene are GEAIGNYY and EKD. This chain's CDR3 is CACDTVVGVPGYGFDKLIF. DNA for the CDR3: TGTGCCTGTGACACTGTAGTTGGGGTACCGGGATACGGGTTCGATAAACTCATCTTT.

Notes on this clone: TCRdb pairs this DNA with a much larger clone's protein that differs at residue 3, likely a read error; the protein shown was translated from the DNA. The rearrangement links TRDV2 to TRDJ1; D is ambiguous. Germline V gene lookup returns CDR1 GEAIGNYY and CDR2 EKD. This CDR3 region has 14 residues. CDR3 nucleotide sequence: TGTGCCCGTGACACCGTCGGGAGTGGTGATAAACTCATCTTT. Its translation: CARDTVGSGDKLIF.

This clone has just a few counts. This clone may be a read error of a much larger clone one base away. This specimen includes other DNA sequences encoding the same CDR3. The chain uses TRDV2 and TRDJ1; 7 bases are shared with TRDD3. J lost 4 bases, V lost 0 bases, and 13 bases had no gene match. The CDR3 runs to 17 residues. From germline, CDR1 is GEAIGNYY and CDR2 EKD. CDR3: CACDTVLGDTRGDKLIF. The CDR3 DNA reads as TGTGCCTGTGACACCGTGTTGGGGGACACGCGTGGCGATAAACTCATCTTT.

This clone has more than one count but fewer than ten. The CDR3 region is CACDTGSLGGYTGPDKLIF. The CDR3 DNA is TGTGCCTGTGACACCGGAAGTCTTGGGGGATACACAGGCCCCGATAAACTCATCTTT. V is TRDV2 and J is TRDJ1, with TRDD3 identical over 10 bases. The CDR3 extends over 19 amino acids. J was trimmed by 3 bases and V by 0 bases; bases with no gene match: 15. The germline V gene encodes CDR1 GEAIGNYY and CDR2 EKD.

By share of the sample, this clone is large. This same CDR3 is encoded by further DNA sequences in the sample. V gene TRDV2 combines with J gene TRDJ1; 13 positions agree with TRDD3. The germline CDR1 and CDR2 sequences are GEAIGNYY and EKD. This CDR3 is built from 23 residues. Trimming took 3 bases from V and 0 from J; bases not matched to a gene: 24. The CDR3 protein is CACDPVLGDTRDSSGMYTDKLIF. In DNA form, the CDR3 reads TGTGCCTGTGACCCAGTACTGGGGGATACGCGTGATTCTAGCGGAATGTACACCGATAAACTCATCTTT.

Ten or more counts support this clone. The V gene is TRDV2, the J gene TRDJ1, with 9 bases fitting TRDD3. Germline loops: CDR1 GEAIGNYY, CDR2 EKD. The V gene end was trimmed by 3 bases and the J gene end by 1 base; junction bases not matched to a gene: 11. The CDR3 runs 17 residues. The CDR3 reads CACDPLGDWLPTDKLIF. CDR3 nucleotide sequence: TGTGCCTGTGACCCGCTGGGGGATTGGTTGCCCACCGATAAACTCATCTTT.